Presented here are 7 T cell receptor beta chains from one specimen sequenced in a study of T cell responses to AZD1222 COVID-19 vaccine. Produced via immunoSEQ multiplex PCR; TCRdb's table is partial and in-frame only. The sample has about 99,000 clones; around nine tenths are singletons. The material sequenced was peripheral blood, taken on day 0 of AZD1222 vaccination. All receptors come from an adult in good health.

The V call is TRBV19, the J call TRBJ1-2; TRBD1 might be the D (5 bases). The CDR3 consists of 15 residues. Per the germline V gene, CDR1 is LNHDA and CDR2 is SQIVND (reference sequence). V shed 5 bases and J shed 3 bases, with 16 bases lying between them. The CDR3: CASSRGTASDYGYTF. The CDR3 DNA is TGTGCCAGTAGTCGGGGGACGGCGAGCGACTATGGCTACACCTTC.

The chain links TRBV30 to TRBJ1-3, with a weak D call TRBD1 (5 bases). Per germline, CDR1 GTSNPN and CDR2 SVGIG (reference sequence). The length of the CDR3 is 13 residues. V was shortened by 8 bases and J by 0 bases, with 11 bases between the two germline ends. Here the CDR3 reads CAHDSLSGNTIYF. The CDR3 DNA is TGTGCCCACGACAGCCTCTCTGGAAACACCATATATTTT. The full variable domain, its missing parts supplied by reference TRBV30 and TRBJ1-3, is SQTIHQWPATLVQPVGSPLSLECTVEGTSNPNLYWYRQAAGRGLQLLFYSVGIGQISSEVPQNLSASRPQDRQFILSSKKLLLSDSGFYLCAHDSLSGNTIYFGEGSWLTVV.

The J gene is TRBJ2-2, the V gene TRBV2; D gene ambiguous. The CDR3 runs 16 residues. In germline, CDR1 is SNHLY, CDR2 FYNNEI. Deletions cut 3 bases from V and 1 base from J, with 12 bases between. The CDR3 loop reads CASSDIGRKNTGELFF. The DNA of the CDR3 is TGTGCCAGCAGTGACATAGGGCGGAAGAACACCGGGGAGCTGTTTTTT.

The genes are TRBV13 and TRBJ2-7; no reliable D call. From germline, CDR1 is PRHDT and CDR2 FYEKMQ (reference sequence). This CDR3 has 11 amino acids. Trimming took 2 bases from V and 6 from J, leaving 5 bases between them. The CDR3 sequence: CASSLSREQYF. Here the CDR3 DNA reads TGTGCCAGCAGCTTAAGTCGCGAGCAGTACTTC. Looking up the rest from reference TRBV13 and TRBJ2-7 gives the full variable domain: AAGVIQSPRHLIKEKRETATLKCYPIPRHDTVYWYQQGPGQDPQFLISFYEKMQSDKGSIPDRFSAQQFSDYHSELNMSSLELGDSALYFCASSLSREQYFGPGTRLTVT.

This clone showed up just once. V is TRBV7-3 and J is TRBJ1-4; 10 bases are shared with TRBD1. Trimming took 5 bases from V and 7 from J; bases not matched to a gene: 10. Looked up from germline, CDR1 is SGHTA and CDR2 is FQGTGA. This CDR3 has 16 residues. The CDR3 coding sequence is TGTGCCAGCAGCGCAACGACAGGGGGCGATCGTGAAAAACTGTTTTTT. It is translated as CASSATTGGDREKLFF.

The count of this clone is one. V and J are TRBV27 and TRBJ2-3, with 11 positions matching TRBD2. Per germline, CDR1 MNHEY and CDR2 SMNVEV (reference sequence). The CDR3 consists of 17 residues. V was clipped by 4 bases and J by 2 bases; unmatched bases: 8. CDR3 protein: CASSSPLAGAITDTQYF. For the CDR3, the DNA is TGTGCCAGCAGTTCGCCACTAGCGGGGGCCATCACAGATACGCAGTATTTT.

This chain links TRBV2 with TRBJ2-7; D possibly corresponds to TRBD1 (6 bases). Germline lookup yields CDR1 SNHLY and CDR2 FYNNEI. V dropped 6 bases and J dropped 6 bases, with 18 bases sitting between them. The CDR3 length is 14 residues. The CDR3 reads CASRGETGRGEQYF. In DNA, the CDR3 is TGTGCCAGCAGGGGAGAGACAGGACGCGGCGAGCAGTACTTC.